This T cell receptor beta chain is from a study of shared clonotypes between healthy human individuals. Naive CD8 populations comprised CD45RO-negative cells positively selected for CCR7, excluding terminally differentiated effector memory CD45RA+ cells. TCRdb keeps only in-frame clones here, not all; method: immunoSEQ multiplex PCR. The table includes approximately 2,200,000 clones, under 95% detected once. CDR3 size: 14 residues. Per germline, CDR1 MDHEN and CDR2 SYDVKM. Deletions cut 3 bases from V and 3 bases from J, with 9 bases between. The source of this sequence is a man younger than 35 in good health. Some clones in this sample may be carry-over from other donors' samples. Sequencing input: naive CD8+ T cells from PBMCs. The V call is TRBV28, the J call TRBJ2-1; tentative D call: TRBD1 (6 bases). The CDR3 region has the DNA TGTGCCAGCAGTTTTGGGACATTCTACAATGAGCAGTTCTTC. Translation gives CASSFGTFYNEQFF.